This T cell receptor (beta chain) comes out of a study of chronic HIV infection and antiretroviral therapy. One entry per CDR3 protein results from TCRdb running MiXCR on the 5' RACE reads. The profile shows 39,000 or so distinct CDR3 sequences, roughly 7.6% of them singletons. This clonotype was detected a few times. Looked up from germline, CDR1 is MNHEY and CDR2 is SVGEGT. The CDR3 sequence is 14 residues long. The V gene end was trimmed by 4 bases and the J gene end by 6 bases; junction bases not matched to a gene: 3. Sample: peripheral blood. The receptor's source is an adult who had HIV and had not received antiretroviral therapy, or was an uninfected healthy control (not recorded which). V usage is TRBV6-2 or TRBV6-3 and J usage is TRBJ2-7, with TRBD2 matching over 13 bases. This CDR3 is CASSWTSGSAEQYF. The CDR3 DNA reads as TGTGCCAGCAGTTGGACTAGCGGGAGTGCCGAGCAGTACTTC.